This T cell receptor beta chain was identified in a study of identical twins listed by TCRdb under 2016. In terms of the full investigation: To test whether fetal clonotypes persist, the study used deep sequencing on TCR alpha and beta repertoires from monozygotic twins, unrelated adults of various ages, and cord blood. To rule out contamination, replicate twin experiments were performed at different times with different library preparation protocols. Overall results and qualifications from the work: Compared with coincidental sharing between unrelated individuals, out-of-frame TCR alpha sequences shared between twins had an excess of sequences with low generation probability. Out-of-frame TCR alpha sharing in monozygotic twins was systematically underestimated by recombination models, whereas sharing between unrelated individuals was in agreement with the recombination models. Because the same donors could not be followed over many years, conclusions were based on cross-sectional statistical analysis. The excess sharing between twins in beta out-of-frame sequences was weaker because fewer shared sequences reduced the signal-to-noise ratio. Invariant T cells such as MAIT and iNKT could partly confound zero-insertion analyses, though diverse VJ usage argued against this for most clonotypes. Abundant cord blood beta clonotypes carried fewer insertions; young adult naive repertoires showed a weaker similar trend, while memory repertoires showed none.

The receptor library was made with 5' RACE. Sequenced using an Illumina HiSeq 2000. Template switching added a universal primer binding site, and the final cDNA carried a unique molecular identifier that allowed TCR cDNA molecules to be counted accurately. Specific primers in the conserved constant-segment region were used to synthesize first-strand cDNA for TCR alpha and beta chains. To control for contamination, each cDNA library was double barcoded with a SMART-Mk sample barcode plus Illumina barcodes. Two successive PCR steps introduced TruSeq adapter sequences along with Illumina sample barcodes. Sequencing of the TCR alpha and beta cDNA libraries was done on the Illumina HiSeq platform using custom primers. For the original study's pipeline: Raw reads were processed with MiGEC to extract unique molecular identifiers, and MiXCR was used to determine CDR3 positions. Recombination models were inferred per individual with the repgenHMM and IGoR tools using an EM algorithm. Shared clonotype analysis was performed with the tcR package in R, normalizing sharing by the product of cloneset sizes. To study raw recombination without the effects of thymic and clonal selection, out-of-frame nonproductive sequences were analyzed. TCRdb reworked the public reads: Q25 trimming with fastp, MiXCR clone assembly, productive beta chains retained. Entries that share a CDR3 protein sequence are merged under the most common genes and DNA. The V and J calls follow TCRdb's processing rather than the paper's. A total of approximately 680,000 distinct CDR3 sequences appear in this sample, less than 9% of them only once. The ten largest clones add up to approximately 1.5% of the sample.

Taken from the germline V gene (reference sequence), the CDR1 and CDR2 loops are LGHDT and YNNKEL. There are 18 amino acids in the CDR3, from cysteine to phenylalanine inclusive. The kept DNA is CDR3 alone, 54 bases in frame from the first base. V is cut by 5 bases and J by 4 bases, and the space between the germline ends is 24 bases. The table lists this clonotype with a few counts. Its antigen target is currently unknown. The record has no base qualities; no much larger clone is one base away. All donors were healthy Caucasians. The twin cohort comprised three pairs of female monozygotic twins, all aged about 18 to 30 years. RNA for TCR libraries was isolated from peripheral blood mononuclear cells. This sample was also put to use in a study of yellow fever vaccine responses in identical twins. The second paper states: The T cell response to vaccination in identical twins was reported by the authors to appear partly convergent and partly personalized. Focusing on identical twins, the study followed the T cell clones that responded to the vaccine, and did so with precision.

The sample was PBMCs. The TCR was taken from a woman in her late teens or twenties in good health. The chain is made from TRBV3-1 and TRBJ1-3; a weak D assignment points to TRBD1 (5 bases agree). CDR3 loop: CASSEIWGGAGAGNTIYF. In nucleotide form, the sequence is TGTGCCAGCAGCGAGATATGGGGAGGGGCCGGAGCCGGAAACACCATATATTTT.